The 6 T cell receptor beta chains presented below share a single source sample, sequenced in a study of CD8 T cells in ankylosing spondylitis. TCRdb fed the 5' RACE reads into MiXCR, producing one record per CDR3 protein. This table holds 150,000 to 200,000 distinct CDR3 sequences, about 32% found once. Input material: synovial fluid, either unsorted or a sorted T cell fraction (not recorded which). These receptors were collected from a male donor with ankylosing spondylitis.

The chain carries TRBV4-2 and TRBJ2-2; 11 positions agree with TRBD1. The germline V gene encodes CDR1 LGHNA and CDR2 YNFKEQ. The CDR3 contains 18 residues. V dropped 1 base and J dropped 0; count of bases not matched to a gene: 4. DNA for the CDR3: TGTGCCAGCAGCCAAGCAAAGGGACAGGGGGCGAACACCGGGGAGCTGTTTTTT. This translates into CASSQAKGQGANTGELFF.

The rearrangement uses TRBV10-3 and TRBJ2-1, with 9 bases matching TRBD2. CDR1 ENHRY and CDR2 SYGVKD come from the germline V gene. The CDR3 sequence is 15 residues long. After removal of 3 bases from V and 8 bases from J, the junction contained 8 bases not matched to a gene. The CDR3, as DNA: TGTGCCATCAGTGACCCGGGACTAGCAGCGTATGAGCAGTTCTTC. Translating it yields CAISDPGLAAYEQFF.

In this sample, this clonotype turned up many times. The genes are TRBV3-1 and TRBJ1-6; TRBD1 aligns across 8 bases. This CDR3 comprises 15 residues. The ends lost 4 bases at V and 7 bases at J; junction bases unmatched: 6. The germline gives CDR1 LGHDT, CDR2 YNNKEL (reference sequence). DNA of the CDR3: TGTGCCAGCAGCCCGACGACAGGGGTCAATTCACCCCTCCACTTT. It translates to CASSPTTGVNSPLHF.

In its sample, this clonotype was seen many times. The chain is built from TRBV20-1 and TRBJ2-5; TRBD2 aligns across 9 bases. The CDR3 has 14 amino acids. The germline V gene has CDR1 DFQATT and CDR2 SNEGSKA (reference sequence). Trimming removed 3 bases from V and 6 bases from J; junction bases left unmatched: 8. The CDR3 DNA reads as TGCAGTGCTAGTGGGGCGGGAGGGATGAAGACCCAGTACTTC. It codes for CSASGAGGMKTQYF.

The chain couples TRBV6-5 to TRBJ1-1; 9 bases are a match to TRBD1. This CDR3 comprises 15 residues. V shed 2 bases, J shed 10 bases, and the junction held 11 bases outside the gene matches. Germline-derived CDR1 and CDR2 are MNHEY and SVGAGI. The CDR3 DNA is TGTGCCAGCAGTTACGGGGACAGGGCTCGGGGGTTAGCTTTCTTT. Amino acids: CASSYGDRARGLAFF.

The sample holds many counts of this clonotype. The V call is TRBV7-6, the J call TRBJ2-4; TRBD2 matches at 8 bases. CDR3 length equals 18 residues. Germline V gene lookup returns CDR1 SGHVS and CDR2 FNYEAQ. V shed 5 bases and J 3 bases; nucleotides not matched to a gene: 15. CDR3 DNA sequence: TGTGCCAGCAGCCCGCTTGAGGCGGGGGGCTTTGGCAAAAACATTCAGTACTTC. Its protein product is CASSPLEAGGFGKNIQYF.